What follows describes a single TCR beta chain. The antigen is unknown. The sample originates from a study of shared clonotypes between healthy human individuals. Study-level information: CD4 naive cells filled three plates per donor, CD4 memory three, CD8 naive two and CD8 memory one.

CDR1 and CDR2 (germline): MDHEN, SYDVKM. The V and J ends lost 2 bases and 7 bases respectively, with 8 bases between them. This CDR3 is 12 amino acids long. Deep was the level at which the assay was run. Assay: immunoSEQ multiplex PCR; the TCRdb copy retains only in-frame clones and omits some. This table has more than 850,000 clones, 75% to 80% appearing once. Study results and limitations: Sharing across four donors was highest in naive CD4 (around 5%) and lowest in memory CD8 (roughly 0.4%).

This chain connects TRBV28 to TRBJ1-2; D is undetermined. This receptor was obtained from a man between 18 and 29 years old in good health. Some clones in this sample may be carry-over from other donors' samples. The sequenced material came from memory CD4+ T cells from PBMCs. Subset specified: CD45RA-negative fraction. CDR3 in amino acids: CASSLRLRGYTF. In nucleotides, the CDR3 is TGTGCCAGCAGTTTACGGCTCCGTGGCTACACCTTC.